Below are 12 T cell receptor beta chains sequenced from a single sample in a study of CD8 T cells in ankylosing spondylitis. Broader study findings: There was a TCR beta motif, made of 7 or 8 highly homologous variants, that appeared characteristic of ankylosing spondylitis blood.

Antigens of these TCRs are unknown. TCRdb reanalysed the 5' RACE reads using MiXCR and keeps one entry per CDR3 protein. The sample gives 390,000 or so distinct CDR3 sequences, 20% to 25% of which show up once; roughly a sixth is in the top ten. The sequencing sample was made of blood, either unsorted or a sorted T cell fraction (not recorded which). The receptor set was obtained from a male donor with ankylosing spondylitis.

This clonotype turned up a few times. This chain uses TRBV18 with TRBJ1-4, with D possibly being TRBD1 (6 bases). CDR3 length equals 14 residues. V was clipped by 4 bases and J by 0 bases, with 6 bases between them. Germline V gene lookup returns CDR1 KGHSH and CDR2 LQKENI. The CDR3 DNA is TGTGCCAGCTCACAGGGGGCAACTAATGAAAAACTGTTTTTT. Its translation: CASSQGATNEKLFF. The full variable domain, rest sourced from reference TRBV18 and TRBJ1-4, is NAGVMQNPRHLVRRRGQEARLRCSPMKGHSHVYWYRQLPEEGLKFMVYLQKENIIDESGMPKERFSAEFPKEGPSILRIQQVVRGDSAAYFCASSQGATNEKLFFGSGTQLSVL.

The V and J genes are TRBV29-1 and TRBJ2-3; 8 nucleotides agree with TRBD1. After removal of 4 bases from V and 0 bases from J, the junction contained 6 bases not matched to a gene. The CDR3 length is 15 residues. Germline CDR1 reads SQVTM; CDR2 reads ANQGSEA. This chain's CDR3 is CSVAGTGSSTDTQYF. CDR3 bases: TGCAGCGTTGCCGGGACAGGCTCTAGCACAGATACGCAGTATTTT.

This clonotype was found a few times. The rearrangement links TRBV3-1 to TRBJ2-7; TRBD2 matches 9 bases. The length of the CDR3 is 14 residues. V lost 5 bases to trimming and J lost 4 bases; unmatched junction nucleotides: 6. Germline V gene data show CDR1 as LGHDT and CDR2 as YNNKEL (reference sequence). DNA of the CDR3: TGTGCCAGCAGCTATAGCGGGAGATTGTACGAGCAGTACTTC. It specifies CASSYSGRLYEQYF.

This clonotype has just one count. One junction end disagrees with the germline gene, perhaps due to a read error. The chain links TRBV4-2 to TRBJ2-3; 10 bases match TRBD2. CDR1 and CDR2 from the germline V gene are LGHNA and YNFKEQ. The CDR3 loop spans 17 amino acids. CDR3 DNA sequence: TGTGCCAGCAGCCAGCGCGGAGCGGGAGGGTACACAGATACGCGGTATTTT. It translates to CASSQRGAGGYTDTRYF.

V usage is TRBV5-1 and J usage is TRBJ2-7, with TRBD1 matching 7 bases. V lost 0 bases to trimming and J lost 0 bases; unmatched junction nucleotides: 15. The germline V gene encodes CDR1 SGHRS and CDR2 YFSETQ. This CDR3 region has 19 residues. Here the CDR3 DNA reads TGCGCCAGCAGCTTGGGGACAGGCTACGATCTCCTGAACTCCTACGAGCAGTACTTC. Translating it yields CASSLGTGYDLLNSYEQYF.

This clonotype was recorded a few times. J is TRBJ2-2 and V is TRBV12-3 or TRBV12-4, with D possibly matching TRBD1 (6 bases). Trimming took off 5 bases at V and 3 bases at J, with 10 bases between the two ends. The CDR3 totals 14 residues. CDR3 DNA sequence: TGTGCCAGCAGTGCTGGACAGTACACCGGGGAGCTGTTTTTT. This encodes CASSAGQYTGELFF.

This clonotype was detected a few times. The J gene is TRBJ2-3, the V gene TRBV6-6, with D unresolved. The CDR3 runs to 13 residues. The germline CDR1 and CDR2 sequences are MNHNY and SVGAGI (reference sequence). With 0 bases removed from V and 4 bases from J, the gap between germline ends came to 5 bases. The CDR3 reads CASSYSGPDTQYF. The CDR3 nucleotides read TGTGCCAGCAGTTACTCGGGTCCAGATACGCAGTATTTT.

The V call is TRBV7-2, the J call TRBJ1-5; unclear D gene. The V gene lost 6 bases and the J gene lost 5 bases, with 8 bases spanning the gap. The CDR3 has 12 amino acids. The V gene's germline CDR1 is SGHTA and CDR2 FQGNSA. Here the CDR3 reads CASRLSDQPQHF. The CDR3 DNA follows: TGTGCCAGCAGGCTGAGCGATCAGCCCCAGCATTTT.

The V and J genes are TRBV28 and TRBJ2-1; D ambiguous. V lost 3 bases and J 12 bases, leaving 9 bases between the germline ends. Germline values: CDR1 MDHEN, CDR2 SYDVKM. This CDR3 comprises 11 residues. The CDR3 loop reads CASSFRLGQFF. CDR3 sequence (DNA): TGTGCCAGCAGTTTTCGTCTTGGGCAGTTCTTC. Using reference TRBV28 and TRBJ2-1 for the parts outside the CDR3, the full variable domain is DVKVTQSSRYLVKRTGEKVFLECVQDMDHENMFWYRQDPGLGLRLIYFSYDVKMKEKGDIPEGYSVSREKKERFSLILESASTNQTSMYLCASSFRLGQFFGPGTRLTVL.

The V and J genes are TRBV2 and TRBJ2-5; D is undetermined. The V end was cut by 7 bases, the J end by 2 bases, with 11 bases between. The germline CDR1 and CDR2 sequences are SNHLY and FYNNEI. This CDR3 spans 13 amino acids. The CDR3 DNA reads TGTGCCAGCAACAGAGGCTTACAAGAGACCCAGTACTTC. It translates to CASNRGLQETQYF. Looking up the rest from reference TRBV2 and TRBJ2-5 gives the full variable domain: EPEVTQTPSHQVTQMGQEVILRCVPISNHLYFYWYRQILGQKVEFLVSFYNNEISEKSEIFDDQFSVERPDGSNFTLKIRSTKLEDSAMYFCASNRGLQETQYFGPGTRLLVL.

A few counts support this clonotype. The rearrangement joins TRBV11-3 to TRBJ2-3, with D possibly TRBD2 on 5 matching bases. V lost 8 bases and J lost 6, with 12 bases in between. This CDR3 has 12 amino acids. Germline V lookup: CDR1 SGHNT, CDR2 YENEEA. CDR3 DNA sequence: TGTGCCAGCGGCCAGTCGGGGGATACGCAGTATTTT. It specifies CASGQSGDTQYF.

This clonotype appeared a few times. The chain couples TRBV30 to TRBJ1-2; D unclear. The CDR3 runs 13 residues. Germline values: CDR1 GTSNPN, CDR2 SVGIG (reference sequence). V was trimmed by 2 bases and J by 4 bases, leaving 11 bases between them. The CDR3 bases are TGTGCCTGGAGTACTGGCCCCCTCTATGGCTACACCTTC. Protein: CAWSTGPLYGYTF.